Shown below are 28 T cell receptor beta chains from a single sample sequenced in a study of Graves' ophthalmopathy and Graves' hyperthyroidism (dated by TCRdb to the late 2010s). TCRdb names Illumina HiSeq 2000 as the instrument used. For repertoire sequencing, TCR beta CDR3 regions were amplified from RNA transcripts. The first round was an RT-PCR using HTBI primers with the Qiagen OneStep RT-PCR kit, and this first round was followed by a second-round multiplex PCR, then size selection and purification. TCRdb's own reprocessing of the public reads used fastp at Q25 and MiXCR and kept productive beta chains. Entries are consolidated by CDR3 protein sequence, retaining the most common genes and DNA. Across this sample there are almost 750,000 distinct CDR3 sequences, with roughly two fifths seen only once. The ten largest clones take up less than 55% of the sample. The sample was peripheral blood. The receptors derive from an adult man with Graves' ophthalmopathy.

This clonotype was recorded at least ten times. The chain carries TRBV29-1 and TRBJ2-5; no definite D call. The length of the CDR3 is 14 residues. The V end lost 4 bases, the J end lost 2 bases, and 14 bases lay between the germline ends. Germline V gene data show CDR1 as SQVTM and CDR2 as ANQGSEA. The CDR3 loop is CSVGFGGWQETQYF. The CDR3 DNA sequence: TGCAGCGTTGGCTTTGGTGGTTGGCAAGAGACCCAGTACTTC.

This clonotype was found many times. The chain has TRBV10-1 and TRBJ1-5; unclear D gene. V was shortened by 1 base and J by 4 bases, with 5 bases between the two germline ends. This CDR3 has 13 amino acids. The germline gives CDR1 WNHNN, CDR2 SYGVQD (reference sequence). The CDR3 loop reads CASSEYGNQPQHF. CDR3 DNA sequence: TGCGCCAGCAGTGAGTATGGGAATCAGCCCCAGCATTTT.

This clonotype was found many times. The chain recombines TRBV20-1 with TRBJ2-7; D unclear. Per germline, CDR1 DFQATT and CDR2 SNEGSKA (reference sequence). Trimming removed 6 bases from V and 0 bases from J, with 15 bases in between. This CDR3 contains 14 residues. The CDR3, as DNA: TGCAGTGCCCCTAGTCCCGTAAACTCCTACGAGCAGTACTTC. Protein product: CSAPSPVNSYEQYF.

There are a few counts of this clonotype. The chain has TRBV7-2 and TRBJ2-7, with 7 bases lining up with TRBD2. Germline trimming cut 1 base from V and 5 bases from J; bases unmatched to any gene: 5. The CDR3 is 14 residues long. Germline-derived CDR1 and CDR2 are SGHTA and FQGNSA. CDR3 sequence (DNA): TGTGCCAGCAGCTTAGGTGCGGGAGTAGACGAGCAGTACTTC. Translated: CASSLGAGVDEQYF.

There are many counts of this clonotype. Its ends do not fully match the called genes, so a read error is possible. The chain has TRBV7-9 and TRBJ2-6; the match to TRBD1 covers 12 bases. This CDR3 contains 17 residues. Germline CDR1 SEHNR, CDR2 FQNEAQ (reference sequence). As DNA, the CDR3 is TGCGCCAGCAGCCGCGGGACAGGGGGCGGTGGGGCCAACGTCCTGACTTTC. Its protein product is CASSRGTGGGGANVLTF.

The V call is TRBV27, the J call TRBJ2-7; a possible D gene is TRBD1 (5 bases). V lost 6 bases and J 1 base, leaving 13 bases between the germline ends. CDR3 length: 14 residues. CDR1 and CDR2 (germline): MNHEY, SMNVEV (reference sequence). The CDR3 protein is CASRRQRQSYEQYF. The DNA for the CDR3 is TGTGCCAGCAGAAGGCAGAGACAGTCCTACGAGCAGTACTTC.

The V gene is TRBV11-2, the J gene TRBJ2-7; D call uncertain. The V gene lost 6 bases and the J gene lost 5 bases, with 11 bases spanning the gap. Germline V gene lookup returns CDR1 SGHAT and CDR2 FQNNGV. The CDR3 length is 12 residues. CDR3 sequence reads: CASRSSVNEQYF. The CDR3 DNA reads TGTGCCAGCAGATCCTCTGTCAACGAGCAGTACTTC.

This clonotype appeared many times. The CDR3 protein is CASSIVAGYPHF. CDR3 bases: TGTGCCAGTAGTATAGTTGCCGGGTACCCGCATTTT. This chain joins TRBV19 and TRBJ1-5; D is undetermined. The CDR3 contains 12 residues. Trimming removed 1 base from V and 15 bases from J, with 13 bases in between. Germline-derived CDR1 and CDR2 are LNHDA and SQIVND (reference sequence). Supplemented by reference TRBV19 and TRBJ1-5, the full variable domain reads DGGITQSPKYLFRKEGQNVTLSCEQNLNHDAMYWYRQDPGQGLRLIYYSQIVNDFQKGDIAEGYSVSREKKESFPLTVTSAQKNPTAFYLCASSIVAGYPHFGDGTRLSIL.

This clonotype was seen a few times. The rearrangement links TRBV6-1 to TRBJ2-7; D possibly corresponds to TRBD1 (6 bases). The length of the CDR3 is 14 residues. V lost 0 bases to trimming and J lost 5 bases, with 11 bases between them. Germline CDR1 is MNHNS and CDR2 is SASEGT. The CDR3 nucleotides read TGTGCCAGCAGTGAAGCTTTCAGGGGCCACGAGCAGTACTTC. Translated, it gives CASSEAFRGHEQYF.

This clonotype occurred a few times. The junction shows a germline mismatch at one end, possibly a read error. The chain carries TRBV11-1 and TRBJ2-7; 7 bases map to TRBD1. This CDR3 has 14 amino acids. CDR1 SGHAT and CDR2 FQDESV come from the germline V gene (reference sequence). CDR3 loop: CAGSSRDSSYEQYF. The CDR3 DNA reads as TGTGCCGGCAGCTCTCGGGACAGCTCCTACGAGCAGTACTTC.

This clonotype was seen once. The chain couples TRBV14 to TRBJ1-1; 7 nucleotides agree with TRBD1. V lost 2 bases to trimming and J lost 6 bases; unmatched junction nucleotides: 9. The length of the CDR3 is 15 residues. Germline CDR1 reads SGHDN; CDR2 reads FVKESK. The CDR3 loop is CASSQQGGRGPEAFF. The CDR3 nucleotides read TGTGCCAGCAGCCAACAGGGGGGCAGGGGCCCTGAAGCTTTCTTT. The full variable domain, its missing parts supplied by reference TRBV14 and TRBJ1-1, is EAGVTQFPSHSVIEKGQTVTLRCDPISGHDNLYWYRRVMGKEIKFLLHFVKESKQDESGMPNNRFLAERTGGTYSTLKVQPAELEDSGVYFCASSQQGGRGPEAFFGQGTRLTVV.

This chain connects TRBV29-1 to TRBJ1-4, with 7 bases aligning to TRBD1. CDR3 length equals 14 residues. The germline V gene encodes CDR1 SQVTM and CDR2 ANQGSEA. Trimming at V came to 8 bases and at J to 1 base, leaving 7 bases not matched to a gene. CDR3 nucleotide sequence: TGCAGCCTCGGACAGGCGGGAACTAATGAAAAACTGTTTTTT. Translating it yields CSLGQAGTNEKLFF.

The chain uses TRBV10-3 and TRBJ1-2; no clear D gene. The CDR3 is 14 residues long. V was clipped by 10 bases and J by 3 bases, with 18 bases between them. Per germline, CDR1 ENHRY and CDR2 SYGVKD. The CDR3 nucleotides read TGTGCCAGCAGCAAATACGCATCGCACTATGGCTACACCTTC. Amino acids: CASSKYASHYGYTF.

The table lists this clonotype with a few counts. The chain has TRBV12-3 or TRBV12-4 and TRBJ2-5, with D possibly being TRBD1 (5 bases). The V and J ends lost 6 bases and 2 bases respectively, with 7 bases between them. The CDR3 runs to 12 residues. The CDR3, as DNA: TGTGCCAGCAGCGACAGACAAGAGACCCAGTACTTC. This translates into CASSDRQETQYF.

Remarks on this clonotype: A junction end diverges from the germline sequence, so it may reflect a read error. This chain uses TRBV24-1 with TRBJ1-5; 7 bases align to TRBD1. The CDR3 is 15 residues long. From germline, CDR1 is KGHDR and CDR2 SFDVKD. CDR3 nucleotide sequence: TGTGCCACCTGTGAACCGGGACAGAGTGAACAGCCCCAGCATTTT. The encoded protein is CATCEPGQSEQPQHF.

The gene calls are TRBV20-1 and TRBJ2-5, with a possible D match to TRBD2 (6 bases). Germline-derived CDR1 and CDR2 are DFQATT and SNEGSKA (reference sequence). The CDR3 has 15 residues. V lost 5 bases and J 2 bases, leaving 18 bases between the germline ends. The CDR3 nucleotides read TGCAGTGCTTTCCCTCAGCGGGTGGTACAAGAGACCCAGTACTTC. Encoded protein: CSAFPQRVVQETQYF.

This clonotype has only a few counts. This sequence joins TRBV7-9 and TRBJ2-7, with D tentatively TRBD1 (5 bases). Germline-derived CDR1 and CDR2 are SEHNR and FQNEAQ (reference sequence). The CDR3 covers 15 residues. V was pared by 1 base and J by 1 base, with 11 bases between. The CDR3 loop is CASSLDEGASYEQYF. CDR3 coding DNA: TGTGCCAGCAGCTTAGACGAAGGGGCGTCCTACGAGCAGTACTTC.

This clonotype was counted many times. The CDR3 DNA follows: TGCAGCGTTGTGTCAAGAGGGCAGCAAGAGACCCAGTACTTC. Residues: CSVVSRGQQETQYF. The rearrangement links TRBV29-1 to TRBJ2-5; TRBD2 might be the D (5 bases). The V gene's germline CDR1 is SQVTM and CDR2 ANQGSEA. This CDR3 has 14 residues. V lost 4 bases to trimming and J lost 2 bases, with 14 bases between them. The full variable domain, in which reference TRBV29-1 and TRBJ2-5 provide the parts outside the CDR3, is SAVISQKPSRDICQRGTSLTIQCQVDSQVTMMFWYRQQPGQSLTLIATANQGSEATYESGFVIDKFPISRPNLTFSTLTVSNMSPEDSSIYLCSVVSRGQQETQYFGPGTRLLVL.

The J gene is TRBJ2-7, the V gene TRBV20-1; D gene ambiguous. Germline assignment: CDR1 DFQATT and CDR2 SNEGSKA (reference sequence). The CDR3 length is 14 residues. Trimming took 5 bases from V and 0 from J, leaving 14 bases between them. This CDR3 reads CSASQDPSSYEQYF. CDR3 nucleotides: TGCAGTGCTTCCCAGGACCCAAGCTCCTACGAGCAGTACTTC.

In this sample, this clonotype turned up many times. The chain employs TRBV12-3 or TRBV12-4 and TRBJ1-1; D is perhaps TRBD1 (5 bases). The CDR3 consists of 13 residues. The V gene lost 4 bases and the J gene lost 9 bases, with 15 bases spanning the gap. The CDR3 DNA reads TGTGCCAGCAGTTCATCGGACATTGGGAAAGCTTTCTTT. This encodes CASSSSDIGKAFF.

With regard to this clonotype: The junction departs from the called germline gene at one end, perhaps through a read error. The gene calls are TRBV10-3 and TRBJ1-1; D possibly corresponds to TRBD1 (5 bases). There are 14 residues in the CDR3. The germline V gene has CDR1 ENHRY and CDR2 SYGVKD. The CDR3 nucleotides read TGTGCCAGCAGTGACGACCAGGGTTCGTCTGAAGCTTTCTTT. The encoded protein is CASSDDQGSSEAFF.

This clonotype was found a few times. CDR3 in amino acids: CASSLEGQGFRQYF. CDR3 nucleotides: TGCGCCAGCAGCTTGGAGGGGCAGGGGTTTCGTCAATACTTC. J is TRBJ2-7 and V is TRBV5-1; tentative D call: TRBD1 (6 bases). V lost 0 bases, J lost 13 bases, and 20 bases lay in between. This CDR3 contains 14 residues. Germline lookup yields CDR1 SGHRS and CDR2 YFSETQ.

The chain is built from TRBV29-1 and TRBJ2-7; the match to TRBD1 covers 9 bases. The CDR3 sequence is 13 residues long. Germline V gene sequence: CDR1 SQVTM, CDR2 ANQGSEA. V was pared by 8 bases and J by 3 bases, with 8 bases of the junction left unmatched. Here the CDR3 DNA reads TGCAGCTTCTCCGGGACAGGGATCTACGAGCAGTACTTC. Residues: CSFSGTGIYEQYF.

J is TRBJ1-5 and V is TRBV2; possible D gene TRBD1, 6 bases. The germline CDR1 and CDR2 sequences are SNHLY and FYNNEI. The CDR3 sequence is 15 residues long. The V gene lost 6 bases and the J gene lost 7 bases, with 19 bases spanning the gap. The CDR3: CASRTPGGTRQPQHF. In nucleotides, the CDR3 is TGTGCCAGCAGAACACCGGGGGGCACTCGACAGCCCCAGCATTTT. The full variable domain, completed using reference TRBV2 and TRBJ1-5, is EPEVTQTPSHQVTQMGQEVILRCVPISNHLYFYWYRQILGQKVEFLVSFYNNEISEKSEIFDDQFSVERPDGSNFTLKIRSTKLEDSAMYFCASRTPGGTRQPQHFGDGTRLSIL.

The chain recombines TRBV7-2 with TRBJ2-5; D is possibly TRBD2 (6 bases). Germline CDR1 and CDR2: SGHTA and FQGNSA. V lost 4 bases and J 2 bases, leaving 20 bases between the germline ends. The CDR3 extends over 17 amino acids. The CDR3 protein is CASSSQWVGGAQETQYF. CDR3 sequence (DNA): TGTGCCAGCAGCTCTCAATGGGTCGGCGGGGCACAAGAGACCCAGTACTTC. Using reference TRBV7-2 and TRBJ2-5 for the parts outside the CDR3, the full variable domain is GAGVSQSPSNKVTEKGKDVELRCDPISGHTALYWYRQSLGQGLEFLIYFQGNSAPDKSGLPSDRFSAERTGGSVSTLTIQRTQQEDSAVYLCASSSQWVGGAQETQYFGPGTRLLVL.

This clonotype was picked up a small number of times. The rearrangement links TRBV24-1 to TRBJ2-7; 10 nucleotides line up with TRBD1. The trim removed 7 bases at V and 5 bases at J, leaving 1 base unmatched. Germline CDR1 KGHDR, CDR2 SFDVKD. This CDR3 region has 12 residues. In nucleotides, the CDR3 is TGTGCCACCAGCGGACAGGGGGACGAGCAGTACTTC. Translation: CATSGQGDEQYF.

The chain has TRBV15 and TRBJ1-2, with D perhaps matching TRBD1 (5 bases). Trimming took off 5 bases at V and 8 bases at J, with 12 bases between the two ends. Germline CDR1 LNHNV, CDR2 YYDKDF (reference sequence). The CDR3 covers 12 residues. The CDR3 spells CATSVSRGGYTF. DNA for the CDR3: TGTGCCACCAGCGTTAGTAGGGGAGGCTACACCTTC.

The chain carries TRBV2 and TRBJ2-7, with 9 bases matching TRBD2. This CDR3 is 13 amino acids long. Germline CDR1 SNHLY, CDR2 FYNNEI. With V trimmed by 8 bases and J by 4 bases, 6 bases remained unmatched. The CDR3 loop is CASGPGLAYEQYF. The CDR3 bases are TGTGCCAGCGGACCGGGACTAGCTTACGAGCAGTACTTC.